The TCR beta chain under discussion was sequenced for a study of T cells after yellow fever vaccination (dated by TCRdb to between 2017 and 2020). At the level of the whole study: Libraries from fractions with low cell numbers were prepared with the SMART-Seq v4 Ultra Low Input RNA kit. Two healthy male donors, one aged 18 to 30 and one aged 30 to 40 years, made up the cohort. Blood was drawn at multiple timepoints before and after primary and secondary immunization, with bulk PBMC replicates and cell subsets isolated. To follow T-cell clones before and after primary and booster YFV17D yellow fever vaccination, bulk TCR alpha and beta repertoires were sequenced over time.

The data were produced on an Illumina NovaSeq 6000. TCR cDNA was synthesized by 5'RACE template switching, through which a universal primer site and unique molecular identifiers were introduced. Priming for cDNA synthesis came from both the TCR alpha and TCR beta constant segments. Library amplification used two PCR steps, and the second PCR step added sample barcodes and sequencing adapters. Sequencing of libraries was done on Illumina HiSeq 2500 (2x100 bp) or NovaSeq (2x150 bp). The published analysis was carried out like this. MIGEC was used to demultiplex reads and collapse the reads into UMI consensus sequences, and MiXCR was used for V(D)J alignment. Vaccine-responding clonotypes were defined with edgeR using replicate PBMC samples, requiring FDR below 0.01 and a log2 fold change above 5 up to day 15. Bulk clonotypes were assigned CD4 or CD8 identity according to which sequenced CD4 or CD8 repertoire held them at higher abundance. The public reads were reprocessed in TCRdb via fastp at Q25 and MiXCR, keeping in-frame beta chains. Each entry merges the rows of one CDR3 protein and shows their most common DNA and genes. It is TCRdb's table, rather than the study itself, that gives the V and J calls and clone size. Here the sample has 300,000 to 350,000 distinct CDR3 sequences; approximately 3.9% occur a single time. The top ten clonotypes cover 20% to 30% of the sample.

CDR1 is given as SQVTM and CDR2 as ANQGSEA, both from the germline V gene. Its CDR3 holds 14 amino acids, cysteine through phenylalanine. Left in the record is the CDR3 DNA by itself, 42 bases read in frame from the first base. The V end gives up 3 bases and the J end 2 bases, leaving 6 bases in the junction not matched to a gene. For this clonotype: Its antigen target is currently unknown. Base qualities are not provided; no much larger clone lies one nucleotide away.

Beyond this particular receptor, the publication reports: The study included only a couple of donors, which limits how far the findings can be generalized. The secondary T-cell response was weaker than the primary response but faster, peaking on day 5 instead of day 15. Because abundant contaminating clonotypes from the bulk population could be contained in FACS-sorted repertoires, computational filtering was required. A small fraction of clonotypes appeared in both the CD4 and CD8 compartments, likely as a result of convergent recombination. After the booster, most clones that had expanded after primary vaccination were detected again (about 95% of CD4 and around nine tenths of CD8), suggesting broad maintenance of memory.

The treatment or condition label on this specimen signifies: live attenuated yellow fever vaccine strain. At each blood-draw timepoint, two biological replicates of bulk PBMCs were collected. A standard Ficoll-Paque protocol was used to isolate PBMCs from peripheral blood. TriZol was used to extract RNA from bulk PBMCs, from CD4 and CD8 fractions, and from dextramer-positive and dextramer-negative fractions. This clonotype originated in a man aged 18 to 35 who received the YFV17D yellow fever vaccine. The receptor chain draws on TRBV29-1 and TRBJ2-5, and 7 junction bases match TRBD1. The material was PBMCs, obtained 5 days after the yellow fever booster vaccination. CDR3 reads: CSVDYPDRQETQYF. At the DNA level, the sequence is TGCAGCGTTGACTACCCGGACAGGCAAGAGACCCAGTACTTC.